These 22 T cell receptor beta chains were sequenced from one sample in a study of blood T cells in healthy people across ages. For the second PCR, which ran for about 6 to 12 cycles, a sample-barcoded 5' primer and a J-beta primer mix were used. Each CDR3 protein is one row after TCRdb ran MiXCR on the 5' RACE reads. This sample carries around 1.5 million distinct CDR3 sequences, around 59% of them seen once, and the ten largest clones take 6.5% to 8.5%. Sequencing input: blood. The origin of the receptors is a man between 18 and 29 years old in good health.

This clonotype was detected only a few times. The CDR3 reads CSAVSGQLYGYTF. The CDR3 nucleotides read TGCAGTGCTGTATCCGGACAGCTCTATGGCTACACCTTC. This chain uses TRBV20-1 with TRBJ1-2, with TRBD1 as a possible D gene (6 bases). Germline assignment: CDR1 DFQATT and CDR2 SNEGSKA (reference sequence). CDR3 length: 13 amino acids. V dropped 5 bases and J dropped 4 bases, with 14 bases sitting between them.

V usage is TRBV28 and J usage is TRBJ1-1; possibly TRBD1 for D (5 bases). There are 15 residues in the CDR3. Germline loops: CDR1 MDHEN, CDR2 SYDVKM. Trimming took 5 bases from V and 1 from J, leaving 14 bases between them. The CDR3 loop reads CASSPIREANTEAFF. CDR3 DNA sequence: TGTGCCAGCAGTCCCATCAGGGAAGCGAACACTGAAGCTTTCTTT.

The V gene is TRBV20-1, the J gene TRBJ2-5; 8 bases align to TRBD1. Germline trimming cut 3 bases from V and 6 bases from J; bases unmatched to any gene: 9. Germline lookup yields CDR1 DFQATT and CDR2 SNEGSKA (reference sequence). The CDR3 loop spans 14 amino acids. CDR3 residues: CSARQGAIQKTQYF. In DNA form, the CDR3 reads TGCAGTGCTAGGCAGGGGGCCATTCAAAAGACCCAGTACTTC.

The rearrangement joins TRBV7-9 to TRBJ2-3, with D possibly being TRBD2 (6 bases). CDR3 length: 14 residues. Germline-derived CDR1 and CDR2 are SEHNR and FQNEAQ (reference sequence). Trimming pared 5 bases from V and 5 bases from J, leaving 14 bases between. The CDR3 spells CASSAGPIKDTQYF. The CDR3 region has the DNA TGTGCCAGCAGCGCGGGACCGATAAAAGATACGCAGTATTTT.

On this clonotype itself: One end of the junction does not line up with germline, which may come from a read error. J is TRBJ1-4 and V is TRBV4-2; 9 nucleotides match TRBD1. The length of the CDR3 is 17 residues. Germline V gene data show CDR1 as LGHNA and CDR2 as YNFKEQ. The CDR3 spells CANSQDLLTGGIEKLFF. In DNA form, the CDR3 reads TGTGCCAACAGCCAAGATCTTCTGACAGGGGGGATTGAAAAACTGTTTTTT.

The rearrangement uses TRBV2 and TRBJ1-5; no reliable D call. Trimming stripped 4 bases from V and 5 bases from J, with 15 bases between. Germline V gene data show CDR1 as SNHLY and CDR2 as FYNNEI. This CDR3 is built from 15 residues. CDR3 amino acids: CASSAAGSRDQPQHF. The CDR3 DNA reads TGTGCCAGCAGTGCTGCAGGTTCAAGGGATCAGCCCCAGCATTTT.

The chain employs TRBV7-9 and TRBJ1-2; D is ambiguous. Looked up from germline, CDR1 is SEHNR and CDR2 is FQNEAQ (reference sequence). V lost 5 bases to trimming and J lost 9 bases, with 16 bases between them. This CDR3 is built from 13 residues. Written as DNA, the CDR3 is TGTGCCAGCAGCCTAGGGCGGGCCGAGCGCTACACCTTC. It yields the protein CASSLGRAERYTF.

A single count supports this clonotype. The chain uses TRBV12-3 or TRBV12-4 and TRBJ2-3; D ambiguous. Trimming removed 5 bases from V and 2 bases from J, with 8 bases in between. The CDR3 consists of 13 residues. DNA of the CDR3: TGTGCCAGCAGTCCGATTATCACAGATACGCAGTATTTT. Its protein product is CASSPIITDTQYF.

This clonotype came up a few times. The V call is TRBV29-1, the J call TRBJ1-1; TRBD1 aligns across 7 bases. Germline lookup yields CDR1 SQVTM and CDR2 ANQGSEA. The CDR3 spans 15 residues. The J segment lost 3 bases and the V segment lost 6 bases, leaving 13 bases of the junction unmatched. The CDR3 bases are TGCAGCGTCGGATTGACGGGGACAGACTACACTGAAGCTTTCTTT. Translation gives CSVGLTGTDYTEAFF.

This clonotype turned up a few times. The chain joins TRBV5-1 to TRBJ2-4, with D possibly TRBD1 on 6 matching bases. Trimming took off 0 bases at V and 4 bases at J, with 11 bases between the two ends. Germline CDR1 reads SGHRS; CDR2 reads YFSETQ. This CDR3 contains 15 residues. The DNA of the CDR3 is TGCGCCAGCAGCTTGGGAACAGGGACGAAAAACATTCAGTACTTC. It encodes CASSLGTGTKNIQYF.

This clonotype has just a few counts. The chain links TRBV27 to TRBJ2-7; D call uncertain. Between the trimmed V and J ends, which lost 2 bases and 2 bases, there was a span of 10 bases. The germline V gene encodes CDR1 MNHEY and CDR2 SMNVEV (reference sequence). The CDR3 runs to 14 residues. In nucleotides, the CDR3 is TGTGCCAGCAGTTTAGGTCTCCCACCCTACGAGCAGTACTTC. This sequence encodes CASSLGLPPYEQYF.

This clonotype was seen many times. The CDR3 reads CASSPGTNYNEQFF. The CDR3 region has the DNA TGTGCCAGCAGCCCCGGGACCAACTACAATGAGCAGTTCTTC. The V call is TRBV4-2, the J call TRBJ2-1, with D possibly called TRBD1 or TRBD2 (5 bases each). The CDR3 loop spans 14 amino acids. The ends were cut back, 4 bases at V and 3 bases at J, with 10 bases in the middle. Germline V gene lookup returns CDR1 LGHNA and CDR2 YNFKEQ.

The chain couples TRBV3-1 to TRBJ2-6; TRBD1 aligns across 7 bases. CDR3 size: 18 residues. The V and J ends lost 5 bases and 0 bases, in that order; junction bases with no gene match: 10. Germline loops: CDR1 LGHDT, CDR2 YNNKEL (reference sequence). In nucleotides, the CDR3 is TGTGCCAGCAGCGACCATGGACAGGAAATCTCTGGGGCCAACGTCCTGACTTTC. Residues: CASSDHGQEISGANVLTF.

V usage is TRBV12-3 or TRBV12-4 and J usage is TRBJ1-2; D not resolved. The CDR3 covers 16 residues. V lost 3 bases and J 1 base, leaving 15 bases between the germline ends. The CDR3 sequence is CASSLARSFLNYGYTF. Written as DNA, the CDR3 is TGTGCCAGCAGTTTGGCCCGTTCGTTCCTTAACTATGGCTACACCTTC.

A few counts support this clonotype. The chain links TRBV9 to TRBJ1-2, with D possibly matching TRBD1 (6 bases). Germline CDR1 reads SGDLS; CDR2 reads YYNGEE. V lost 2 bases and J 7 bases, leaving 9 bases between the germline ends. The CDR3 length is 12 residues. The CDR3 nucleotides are TGTGCCAGCAGCGTCGGGGGCTTTGGCTACACCTTC. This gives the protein CASSVGGFGYTF.

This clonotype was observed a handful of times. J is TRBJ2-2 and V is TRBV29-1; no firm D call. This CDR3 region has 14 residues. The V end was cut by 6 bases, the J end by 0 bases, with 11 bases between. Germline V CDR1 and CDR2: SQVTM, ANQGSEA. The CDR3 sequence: CSVSGPSNTGELFF. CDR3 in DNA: TGCAGCGTCTCCGGACCCTCGAACACCGGGGAGCTGTTTTTT.

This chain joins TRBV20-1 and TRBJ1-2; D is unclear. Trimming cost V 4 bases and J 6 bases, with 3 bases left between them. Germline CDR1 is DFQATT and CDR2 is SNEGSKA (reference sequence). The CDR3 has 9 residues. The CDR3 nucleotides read TGCAGTGCTACGGATGGCTACACCTTC. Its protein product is CSATDGYTF.

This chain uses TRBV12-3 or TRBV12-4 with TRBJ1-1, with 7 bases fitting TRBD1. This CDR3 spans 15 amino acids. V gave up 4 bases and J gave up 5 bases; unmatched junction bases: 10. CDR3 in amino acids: CASSSNHRGRTEAFF. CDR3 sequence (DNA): TGTGCCAGCAGTTCCAATCACAGGGGCCGGACTGAAGCTTTCTTT.

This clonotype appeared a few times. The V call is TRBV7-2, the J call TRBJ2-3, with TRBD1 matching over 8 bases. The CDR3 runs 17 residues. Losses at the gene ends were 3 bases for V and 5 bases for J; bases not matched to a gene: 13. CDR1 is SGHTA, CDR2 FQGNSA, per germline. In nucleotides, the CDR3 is TGTGCCAGCAGCTTGTGGTGGACAGGGCTGGGTCTAGATACGCAGTATTTT. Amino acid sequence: CASSLWWTGLGLDTQYF. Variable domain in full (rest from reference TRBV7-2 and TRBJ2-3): GAGVSQSPSNKVTEKGKDVELRCDPISGHTALYWYRQSLGQGLEFLIYFQGNSAPDKSGLPSDRFSAERTGGSVSTLTIQRTQQEDSAVYLCASSLWWTGLGLDTQYFGPGTRLTVL.

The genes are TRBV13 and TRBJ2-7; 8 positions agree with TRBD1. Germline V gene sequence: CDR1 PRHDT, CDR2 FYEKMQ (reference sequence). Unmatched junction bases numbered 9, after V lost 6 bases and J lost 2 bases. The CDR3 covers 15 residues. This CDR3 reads CASSGDRMLTYEQYF. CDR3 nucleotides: TGTGCCAGCAGTGGGGACAGGATGCTAACCTACGAGCAGTACTTC.

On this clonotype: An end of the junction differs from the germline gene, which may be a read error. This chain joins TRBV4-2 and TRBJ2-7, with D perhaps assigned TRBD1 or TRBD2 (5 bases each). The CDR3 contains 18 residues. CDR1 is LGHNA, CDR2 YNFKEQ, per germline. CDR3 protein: CASSQATSSAGFDYKQYF. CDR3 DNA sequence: TGTGCCAGCAGCCAAGCGACATCCTCGGCAGGGTTTGACTACAAGCAGTACTTC.

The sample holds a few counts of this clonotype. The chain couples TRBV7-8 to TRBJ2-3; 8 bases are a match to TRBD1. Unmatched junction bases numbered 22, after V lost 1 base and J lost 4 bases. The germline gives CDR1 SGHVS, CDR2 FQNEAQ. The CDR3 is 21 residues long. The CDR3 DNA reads TGTGCCAGCAGCTTAGGTTCGCTGGGCAGGGGGCGCGACTTAGGCCCAGATACGCAGTATTTT. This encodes CASSLGSLGRGRDLGPDTQYF.